One sample yielded the 18 T cell receptor beta chains listed below, sequenced in a study of blood T cell repertoires in COVID-19. Assay: immunoSEQ multiplex PCR; the TCRdb copy retains only in-frame clones and omits some. Here the sample spans under 250,000 clones, around 80% being singletons. The sample taken for sequencing was peripheral blood. These receptors were obtained from a woman aged 45-59 years with acute or convalescent COVID-19.

The V call is TRBV24-1, the J call TRBJ2-3; 10 nucleotides line up with TRBD2. Germline V lookup: CDR1 KGHDR, CDR2 SFDVKD. V lost 3 bases and J lost 3; bases outside the gene matches: 5. CDR3 length: 16 amino acids. The CDR3, as DNA: TGTGCCACCAGTGATGGGACTAGCGCGAGAACAGATACGCAGTATTTT. Amino acids: CATSDGTSARTDTQYF.

This clone was seen only once. This rearrangement joins TRBV6-5 to TRBJ2-5; no definite D call. Germline V lookup: CDR1 MNHEY, CDR2 SVGAGI. The CDR3 consists of 12 residues. Trimming shortened V by 6 bases and J by 10 bases, and 15 bases separated the two germline ends. CDR3 loop: CASSPKTIFQYF. The CDR3 DNA reads as TGTGCCAGCAGCCCGAAGACAATTTTCCAGTACTTC.

With respect to this clone: The sample has other DNA sequences that encode this CDR3 too. V usage is TRBV5-1 and J usage is TRBJ2-7; 7 bases line up with TRBD1. This CDR3 comprises 14 residues. V lost 0 bases and J lost 2; bases outside the gene matches: 2. CDR1 and CDR2 from the germline V gene are SGHRS and YFSETQ. In DNA, the CDR3 is TGCGCCAGCAGCTTGGAGCAGGGGGCCTACGAGCAGTACTTC. Translation: CASSLEQGAYEQYF.

The CDR3 DNA sequence: TGCAGCGTTGATAGGGGTTATGAGCAGTTCTTC. Its protein product is CSVDRGYEQFF. V is TRBV29-1 and J is TRBJ2-1; D might be TRBD1 (5 bases). The germline CDR1 and CDR2 sequences are SQVTM and ANQGSEA. CDR3 length: 11 amino acids. Trimming removed 3 bases from V and 8 bases from J, with 8 bases in between.

J is TRBJ2-3 and V is TRBV24-1; a weak D match, TRBD2 (5 bases). Trimming took off 3 bases at V and 6 bases at J, with 9 bases between the two ends. The germline V gene encodes CDR1 KGHDR and CDR2 SFDVKD. The CDR3 length is 13 residues. DNA of the CDR3: TGTGCCACCAGTGATCCCGAGCGGGATACGCAGTATTTT. It encodes CATSDPERDTQYF.

The chain recombines TRBV6-5 with TRBJ2-3; D uncertain. The CDR3 runs to 11 residues. Germline CDR1 is MNHEY and CDR2 is SVGAGI. The V end was cut by 6 bases, the J end by 4 bases, with 5 bases between. The CDR3, as DNA: TGTGCCAGCAGCGAGGCAGATACGCAGTATTTT. Translating gives CASSEADTQYF.

The V and J genes are TRBV19 and TRBJ2-7; 8 bases fit TRBD1. This CDR3 is 14 amino acids long. Germline V CDR1 and CDR2: LNHDA, SQIVND (reference sequence). Trimming removed 8 bases from V and 0 bases from J; junction bases left unmatched: 6. CDR3 sequence reads: CASATGTGSYEQYF. The CDR3 DNA reads as TGTGCCAGTGCCACCGGGACAGGCTCCTACGAGCAGTACTTC.

The CDR3 sequence: CASSQTGSSYEQYF. CDR3 nucleotide sequence: TGTGCCAGCTCACAAACAGGGAGCTCCTACGAGCAGTACTTC. This chain uses TRBV18 with TRBJ2-7; TRBD1 is a possible D gene (6 bases). This CDR3 comprises 14 residues. Germline CDR1 KGHSH, CDR2 LQKENI. Trimming stripped 4 bases from V and 0 bases from J, with 10 bases between.

This clone was observed a single time. The CDR3 region is CASRSNTQYF. CDR3 bases: TGTGCCAGCAGGAGTAATACGCAGTATTTT. V is TRBV2 and J is TRBJ2-3; no clear D. CDR3 length equals 10 residues. Germline V CDR1 and CDR2: SNHLY, FYNNEI. With 6 bases removed from V and 7 bases from J, the gap between germline ends came to 5 bases.

The V gene is TRBV6-6, the J gene TRBJ1-1; 10 nucleotides agree with TRBD1. The trim removed 7 bases at V and 0 bases at J, leaving 5 bases unmatched. The length of the CDR3 is 15 residues. CDR1 and CDR2 (germline): MNHNY, SVGAGI (reference sequence). The CDR3 region is CASTRQGAVNTEAFF. CDR3 coding DNA: TGTGCCAGCACCCGACAGGGGGCGGTGAACACTGAAGCTTTCTTT.

The chain joins TRBV28 to TRBJ1-6, with D unresolved. CDR3 length: 14 amino acids. Germline V gene data show CDR1 as MDHEN and CDR2 as SYDVKM. V gave up 8 bases and J gave up 1 base, with 9 bases separating them. The CDR3 sequence: CASRRGSYNSPLHF. The CDR3 nucleotides are TGTGCCAGCCGCCGGGGATCCTATAATTCACCCCTCCACTTT.

V is TRBV2 and J is TRBJ2-1; D is unresolved. Germline CDR1 reads SNHLY; CDR2 reads FYNNEI. Trimming took off 6 bases at V and 8 bases at J, with 8 bases between the two ends. The CDR3 has 11 amino acids. CDR3 nucleotides: TGTGCCAGCAGAATGGGCTATGAGCAGTTCTTC. Its protein product is CASRMGYEQFF.

This chain connects TRBV15 to TRBJ1-2; D remains ambiguous. This CDR3 contains 16 residues. Germline V gene lookup returns CDR1 LNHNV and CDR2 YYDKDF (reference sequence). V lost 6 bases to trimming and J lost 1 base, with 18 bases between them. CDR3 nucleotides: TGTGCCACCAGGGAGGTCCGACAAGGCCGTAACTATGGCTACACCTTC. This gives the protein CATREVRQGRNYGYTF. The full variable domain, rest sourced from reference TRBV15 and TRBJ1-2, is DAMVIQNPRYQVTQFGKPVTLSCSQTLNHNVMYWYQQKSSQAPKLLFHYYDKDFNNEADTPDNFQSRRPNTSFCFLDIRSPGLGDTAMYLCATREVRQGRNYGYTFGSGTRLTVV.

The chain has TRBV4-2 and TRBJ2-7; D is possibly TRBD2 (6 bases). The V end was cut by 4 bases, the J end by 7 bases, with 20 bases between. The CDR3 sequence is 15 residues long. CDR1 and CDR2 (germline): LGHNA, YNFKEQ. This CDR3 is CASSPPTTGAREQYF. The CDR3 bases are TGTGCCAGCAGCCCGCCAACGACGGGAGCGCGTGAGCAGTACTTC.

The chain uses TRBV15 and TRBJ2-1; no reliable D call. V was clipped by 4 bases and J by 3 bases, with 4 bases between them. This CDR3 spans 12 amino acids. Germline lookup yields CDR1 LNHNV and CDR2 YYDKDF (reference sequence). In DNA form, the CDR3 reads TGTGCCACCAGCAACGGCTACAATGAGCAGTTCTTC. Protein: CATSNGYNEQFF.

The chain is built from TRBV3-1 (or the pseudogene TRBV3-2) and TRBJ2-1; tentatively, D is TRBD2 (6 bases). The CDR3 runs to 14 residues. Trimming left V 4 bases short and J 5 bases short, with 12 bases between. The V gene's germline CDR1 is LGHDT and CDR2 YNNKEL (reference sequence). CDR3 bases: TGTGCCAGCAGCCGGCAAGCTAGCGACAATGAGCAGTTCTTC. Amino acids: CASSRQASDNEQFF.

The V and J genes are TRBV28 and TRBJ2-2; TRBD1 agrees at 10 bases. The CDR3 covers 16 residues. V was clipped by 9 bases and J by 0 bases; unmatched bases: 7. The germline gives CDR1 MDHEN, CDR2 SYDVKM. The CDR3 DNA reads TGTGCCAGGGGGGCCGGGACAGGGGCGAACACCGGGGAGCTGTTTTTT. It is translated as CARGAGTGANTGELFF.

The chain joins TRBV10-2 to TRBJ2-5; 7 bases are a match to TRBD1. CDR1 is WSHSY, CDR2 SAAADI, per germline. This CDR3 has 13 amino acids. The V segment lost 6 bases and the J segment 0 bases; nucleotides outside the gene matches: 1. The DNA for the CDR3 is TGCGCCAGCAGGGACAGGAACCAAGAGACCCAGTACTTC. Translation gives CASRDRNQETQYF.